This T cell receptor (beta chain) was sequenced for a study of T cells in Graves' hyperthyroidism and ophthalmopathy. Study-wide results and limits: A model of 13 V-J features distinguished ophthalmopathy from stable hyperthyroidism. Most thyroid clonotypes expanded above 0.001 appeared in blood too.

Germline values: CDR1 SQVTM, CDR2 ANQGSEA. Germline trimming cut 4 bases from V and 3 bases from J; bases unmatched to any gene: 9. This CDR3 is built from 14 residues. Researchers amplified the TCR beta CDR3 regions from RNA transcripts. Researchers ran a first-round RT-PCR on the TCR CDR3 using the HTBI primer set. TCRdb independently ran MiXCR on the multiplex PCR reads; one entry per CDR3 protein. The sample has 750,000 to 950,000 distinct CDR3 sequences, around 39% seen once. About this clonotype itself: The antigen remains undetermined. The CDR3 does not end in the conserved phenylalanine or tryptophan, so this is likely a read error.

Sequenced sample: blood. The receptor comes from a young man with Graves' hyperthyroidism. V usage is TRBV29-1 and J usage is TRBJ2-7, with 7 nucleotides matching TRBD2. CDR3 amino acids: CSVGRRETRYEQYL. CDR3 bases: TGCAGCGTTGGACGGCGGGAGACCCGCTACGAGCAGTACCTC.